The rows below give T cell receptor beta chains drawn from one sample of a study of neoadjuvant anti-PD-1 for oral cavity cancer. Some clones are missing from TCRdb's copy, which holds only in-frame ones; the method was immunoSEQ multiplex PCR. The table lists tens of thousands of clones, approximately 84% of them singletons. Specimen: PBMCs, collected after nivolumab (anti-PD-1) treatment. The receptors shown here come from a person aged 35 to 85 with oral cavity squamous cell carcinoma. CDR3s include the opening cysteine and the closing phenylalanine or tryptophan. D genes are given only for firm matches. Clone sizes are given selectively: once, few, many, or a class where the clone is expanded.

.	TRBJ2-6	.	TRBV5-3	CARSYPVKVGGGGANVLTF	TGTGCCAGAAGTTACCCCGTAAAGGTCGGGGGAGGTGGGGCCAACGTCCTGACTTTC
.	TRBJ1-1	.	TRBV5-1	CASSLTANTEAFF	TGCGCCAGCAGCTTGACAGCTAACACTGAAGCTTTCTTT
.	TRBJ1-5	.	TRBV19	CASSIFEFQPQHF	TGTGCCAGTAGTATATTCGAGTTTCAGCCCCAGCATTTT
.	TRBJ2-7	.	TRBV28	CASSSLRYSYEQYF	TGTGCCAGCAGTTCCCTAAGGTACTCCTACGAGCAGTACTTC
.	TRBJ2-7	.	TRBV20-1	CSATASYEQYF	TGCAGTGCTACAGCTTCCTACGAGCAGTACTTC
TRBD1	TRBJ1-4	.	TRBV19	CASSTSGGREKLFF	TGTGCCAGTAGTACGTCAGGGGGACGAGAAAAACTGTTTTTT
TRBD1	TRBJ2-2	.	TRBV27	CASSRDSPLALFF	TGTGCCAGCAGCCGGGACAGCCCTCTCGCGCTGTTTTTT
.	TRBJ2-3	.	TRBV5-4	CASRHNRDSSDTQYF	TGTGCCAGCAGGCATAACAGGGATAGTTCAGATACGCAGTATTTT
.	TRBJ2-5	.	TRBV27	CASSLGVGYGETQYF	TGTGCCAGCAGTTTAGGCGTGGGTTACGGGGAGACCCAGTACTTC
.	TRBJ1-5	.	TRBV6-1	CASSSASQPQHF	TGTGCCAGCAGTTCAGCGAGTCAGCCCCAGCATTTT
TRBD1	TRBJ1-3	.	TRBV9	CASSTRGLSGNTIYF	TGTGCCAGCAGCACCAGGGGGCTCTCTGGAAACACCATATATTTT
.	TRBJ2-6	.	TRBV2	CASRADAKAGANVLTF	TGTGCCAGCAGGGCTGACGCGAAGGCGGGGGCCAACGTCCTGACTTTC
.	TRBJ1-4	.	TRBV15	CATSRELGAGQLFF	TGTGCCACCAGCAGAGAATTGGGCGCAGGGCAACTGTTTTTT
.	TRBJ2-7	.	TRBV4-1	CASSSPTTEQYF	TGCGCCAGCAGCTCCCCTACTACCGAGCAGTACTTC
.	TRBJ1-1	.	TRBV4-1	CASSQEGSMNTEAFF	TGCGCCAGCAGCCAAGAAGGCAGCATGAACACTGAAGCTTTCTTT
TRBD2	TRBJ2-5	.	TRBV27	CASSPRLAGGPEAQYF	TGTGCCAGCAGTCCCCGACTAGCGGGAGGGCCGGAGGCCCAGTACTTC
TRBD1	TRBJ2-3	.	TRBV7-9	CASSSNTQGATDTQYF	TGTGCCAGCAGCTCCAATACACAGGGGGCCACAGATACGCAGTATTTT
TRBD2	TRBJ2-7	.	TRBV28	CASSLGGGITGRDYEQYF	TGTGCCAGCAGTTTAGGTGGAGGGATTACGGGGAGGGACTACGAGCAGTACTTC
.	TRBJ2-7	.	TRBV7-8	CASRLSNAYEQYF	TGTGCCAGCAGGCTGAGTAATGCCTACGAGCAGTACTTC
TRBD2	TRBJ2-2	.	TRBV7-2	CASSLAQLAGAGELFF	TGTGCCAGCAGCTTAGCCCAACTAGCGGGAGCCGGGGAGCTGTTTTTT
TRBD2	TRBJ2-1	few	TRBV11-2	CASSLEAGEYNEQFF	TGTGCCAGCAGCTTAGAAGCGGGAGAGTACAATGAGCAGTTCTTC
TRBD1	TRBJ2-3	.	TRBV30	CAWSNRDRSGTQYF	TGTGCCTGGAGTAACCGGGACAGGAGCGGTACGCAGTATTTT
.	TRBJ1-5	few	TRBV2	CASSAVGGNQPQHF	TGTGCCAGCAGCGCCGTGGGGGGGAATCAGCCCCAGCATTTT
.	TRBJ2-2	few	TRBV4-2	CASSQELGLAATGELFF	TGTGCCAGCAGCCAAGAGTTGGGGCTAGCTGCCACCGGGGAGCTGTTTTTT
TRBD2	TRBJ2-1	.	TRBV6-6	CASSYPTSGDNEQFF	TGTGCCAGCAGTTACCCGACTAGCGGGGACAATGAGCAGTTCTTC
TRBD2	TRBJ2-5	few	TRBV2	CASSVNSGRSETQYF	TGTGCCAGCAGTGTGAATAGCGGGAGGTCAGAGACCCAGTACTTC
TRBD2	TRBJ2-7	medium-sized	TRBV4-2	CASSQVQRESYEQYF	TGTGCCAGCAGCCAAGTGCAGCGGGAGTCCTACGAGCAGTACTTC
TRBD1	TRBJ1-1	few	TRBV4-1	CASSQAVRGLTEAFF	TGCGCCAGCAGCCAAGCCGTCAGGGGGCTCACTGAAGCTTTCTTT
.	TRBJ2-3	.	TRBV7-8	CASSFTSLRNSGGTDTQYF	TGTGCCAGCAGCTTTACCTCACTCCGAAATTCAGGGGGCACAGATACGCAGTATTTT
.	TRBJ2-1	.	TRBV6-6	CATRWSNEQFF	TGTGCCACCCGCTGGTCCAATGAGCAGTTCTTC
.	TRBJ1-1	once	TRBV11-2	CASSLDQVTEAFF	TGTGCCAGCAGCTTAGATCAGGTCACTGAAGCTTTCTTT
TRBD2	TRBJ2-1	.	TRBV7-9	CASSLAGAGGPSSEQFF	TGTGCCAGCAGCTTAGCGGGGGCGGGAGGGCCAAGCAGTGAGCAGTTCTTC
TRBD2	TRBJ2-7	.	TRBV6-5	CASSKTSGSYEQYF	TGTGCCAGCAGTAAGACTAGCGGGAGCTACGAGCAGTACTTC
TRBD1	TRBJ2-3	.	TRBV11-2	CASSLIGGADTQYF	TGTGCCAGCAGCTTAATAGGGGGCGCAGATACGCAGTATTTT
.	TRBJ2-7	.	TRBV5-1	CASRMTGLGEQYF	TGCGCCAGCAGAATGACCGGGCTGGGAGAGCAGTACTTC
TRBD1	TRBJ2-2	.	TRBV27	CASSRQGENTGELFF	TGTGCCAGCAGTAGACAGGGGGAGAACACCGGGGAGCTGTTTTTT
.	TRBJ2-7	.	TRBV19	CASSIRGGPYEQYF	TGTGCCAGTAGTATCCGAGGGGGGCCCTACGAGCAGTACTTC
.	TRBJ1-1	.	TRBV14	CASSPRGYTEAFF	TGTGCCAGCAGCCCGCGGGGTTACACTGAAGCTTTCTTT
.	TRBJ2-1	.	TRBV6-5	CASSYSYEQFF	TGTGCCAGCAGTTACTCTTATGAGCAGTTCTTC
.	TRBJ1-2	once	TRBV6-6	CASSSPGDGYTF	TGTGCCAGCAGTTCCCCAGGGGATGGCTACACCTTC
TRBD1	TRBJ2-7	.	TRBV5-1	CASSSGTGNYEQYF	TGCGCCAGCAGCTCTGGGACAGGGAACTACGAGCAGTACTTC
TRBD2	TRBJ2-7	few	TRBV19	CARGGRTSGRQYEQYF	TGTGCCAGGGGGGGGAGGACTAGCGGGAGGCAATACGAGCAGTACTTC
TRBD2	TRBJ2-1	.	TRBV29-1	CSGQWIVAGEGEQFF	TGCAGCGGTCAGTGGATAGTAGCGGGAGAAGGTGAGCAGTTCTTC
.	TRBJ1-2	once	TRBV11-2	CASSGGVGGYGYTF	TGTGCCAGCAGCGGTGGGGTAGGGGGATATGGCTACACCTTC
.	TRBJ1-1	.	TRBV4-1	CASSQARSQAFF	TGCGCCAGCAGCCAAGCGAGGAGTCAAGCTTTCTTT
TRBD1	TRBJ1-2	.	TRBV18	CASSPTGQENYGYTF	TGTGCCAGCTCACCAACCGGACAGGAGAACTATGGCTACACCTTC
.	TRBJ1-2	.	TRBV13	CASSLAEDSYGYTF	TGTGCCAGCAGCTTGGCCGAGGACTCCTATGGCTACACCTTC
TRBD1	TRBJ2-7	.	TRBV2	CASSTGQVPPYEQYF	TGTGCCAGCAGTACCGGACAGGTTCCCCCCTACGAGCAGTACTTC
TRBD1	TRBJ2-7	once	TRBV13	CASSFDRDIEQYF	TGTGCCAGCAGCTTCGACAGGGATATTGAGCAGTACTTC
.	TRBJ1-4	.	TRBV7-2	CASSFRPGEKLFF	TGTGCCAGCAGCTTCCGCCCTGGGGAAAAACTGTTTTTT
.	TRBJ2-1	.	TRBV19	CASSRLAQDEQFF	TGTGCCAGTAGTAGGCTAGCCCAGGATGAGCAGTTCTTC
.	TRBJ1-1	.	TRBV27	CASSWTEPSSTEAFF	TGTGCCAGCAGTTGGACAGAACCCAGTTCGACTGAAGCTTTCTTT
.	TRBJ2-3	once	TRBV7-3	CAAQPRGSDTQYF	TGTGCCGCGCAGCCGCGGGGATCAGATACGCAGTATTTT